Listed below are T cell receptor beta chains from one sample, sequenced in a study of vaccination effects on CD4 cells after COVID-19. The protocol was immunoSEQ multiplex PCR, while the TCRdb copy is restricted to in-frame clones and leaves out a portion. Of roughly 25,000 clones detected, 73% appear once; the ten largest clones hold about 4.6%. These receptors have no identified antigens. Material: CD4+ T cells from PBMCs cultured with SARS-CoV-2 spike peptides, obtained before COVID-19 vaccination. Receptor source: a human donor who received a COVID-19 vaccine. Each CDR3 is given without its conserved first and last residue. Fields, in order: V gene, CDR3 length, J gene, D gene, CDR3 protein. The D gene is left open where the match is weak.

TRBV5-6	14	TRBJ2-5	-	ASSSGQGAGQETQY
TRBV6-1	12	TRBJ2-5	-	ASSERGLKETQY
TRBV6-1	15	TRBJ2-1	TRBD2	ASSGTMRGATYNEQF
TRBV5-1	12	TRBJ2-1	-	ASSSLRTGNEQF
TRBV19	11	TRBJ1-6	-	ASSITDSSTLH
TRBV5-1	12	TRBJ1-3	TRBD1	ASRLQGAGNTIY
TRBV27	15	TRBJ2-5	TRBD1	ASTKTGSAQYQETQY
TRBV30	13	TRBJ2-2	-	AWSYPGTYAGELF
TRBV6-5	13	TRBJ2-1	TRBD1	ASRVGTGRFNEQF
TRBV19	13	TRBJ2-5	TRBD1	ASSIRRGHQETQY
TRBV7-2	13	TRBJ2-1	-	ASSEPGAKGNEQF
TRBV10-1	11	TRBJ2-3	TRBD1	ASSDDGRQGWY
TRBV7-9	15	TRBJ2-1	TRBD2	ASSSQSSSGRHGEQF
TRBV6-5	11	TRBJ2-7	-	ASSSQVGYEQY
TRBV7-9	10	TRBJ2-3	-	ASSAVTDTQY
TRBV6-2/TRBV6-3	14	TRBJ1-5	-	ASSHTAGGAAQPQH
TRBV7-2	15	TRBJ2-5	TRBD2	ASRGVWPSGSQETQY
TRBV12-3/TRBV12-4	11	TRBJ1-5	-	ASSLSQGQPQH
TRBV4-1	13	TRBJ2-1	-	ASSQMARTDNEQF
TRBV27	13	TRBJ2-7	-	ASSLTATYGYEQY
TRBV6-2/TRBV6-3	15	TRBJ2-2	TRBD1	ASSYGRTGGNTGELF
TRBV27	13	TRBJ1-5	-	ASRPGRGLKQPQH
TRBV2	11	TRBJ1-2	-	ASAYGNNNGYT
TRBV10-3	12	TRBJ2-2	-	AITRTAGAGELF
TRBV18	13	TRBJ1-1	TRBD1	ASSPRTGGETEAF
TRBV11-2	15	TRBJ2-7	TRBD2	ASSLAGRGLSSYEQY
TRBV5-4	13	TRBJ2-3	TRBD1	ASSLDQGATDTQY
TRBV9	13	TRBJ1-1	TRBD1	ASSVQTGAEKAAF
TRBV30	13	TRBJ2-7	-	AWSDASPGLHEQY
TRBV13	15	TRBJ2-3	-	ASSRWVRRESTDTQY
TRBV27	13	TRBJ2-5	TRBD1	ASSPGQGNAETQY
TRBV3-1/TRBV3-2	13	TRBJ2-7	-	ASSQDYSEGYEQY
TRBV5-1	13	TRBJ2-1	-	ASSELYGTLNEQF
TRBV5-4	10	TRBJ1-6	-	ASSLDNSPLH
TRBV18	12	TRBJ2-3	TRBD2	ASSPLAGADTQY
TRBV28	13	TRBJ1-1	TRBD1	ASSSTGTAYTEAF
TRBV4-1	12	TRBJ2-2	-	ASSLRISSGELF
TRBV6-5	13	TRBJ1-2	-	ASSSRAGGDYGYT
TRBV9	12	TRBJ1-1	-	ASSVSPDLTEAF
TRBV5-6	14	TRBJ2-7	-	ASSPRFGTENDEQY
TRBV5-1	13	TRBJ2-7	-	ASSLEFGTGYEQY
TRBV7-9	12	TRBJ1-1	-	ASSLAEGNTEAF
TRBV5-4	17	TRBJ2-2	TRBD2	ASSRPGLAGGPSTGELF
TRBV4-1	12	TRBJ2-7	-	ASSQDRLLHEQY
TRBV5-1	13	TRBJ2-7	TRBD1	ASSWRDRVEGEQY
TRBV6-1	15	TRBJ2-7	TRBD1	ASSAKVTGGETYEQY
TRBV7-9	12	TRBJ1-5	TRBD1	ASSPGGSYQPQH